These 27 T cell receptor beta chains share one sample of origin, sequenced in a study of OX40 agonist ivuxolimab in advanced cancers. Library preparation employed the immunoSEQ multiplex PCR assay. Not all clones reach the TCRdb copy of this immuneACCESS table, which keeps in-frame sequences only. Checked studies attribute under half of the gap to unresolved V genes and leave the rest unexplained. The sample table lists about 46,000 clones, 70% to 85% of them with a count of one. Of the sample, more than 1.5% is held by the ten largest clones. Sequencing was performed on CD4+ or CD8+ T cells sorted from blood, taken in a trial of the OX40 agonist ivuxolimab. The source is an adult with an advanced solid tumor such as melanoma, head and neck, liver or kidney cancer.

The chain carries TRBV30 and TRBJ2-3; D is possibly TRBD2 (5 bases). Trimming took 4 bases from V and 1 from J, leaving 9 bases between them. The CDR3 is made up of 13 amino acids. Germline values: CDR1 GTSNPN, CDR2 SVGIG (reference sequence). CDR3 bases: TGTGCCTGGAAGAGGGCCCGCACAGATACGCAGTATTTT. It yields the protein CAWKRARTDTQYF.

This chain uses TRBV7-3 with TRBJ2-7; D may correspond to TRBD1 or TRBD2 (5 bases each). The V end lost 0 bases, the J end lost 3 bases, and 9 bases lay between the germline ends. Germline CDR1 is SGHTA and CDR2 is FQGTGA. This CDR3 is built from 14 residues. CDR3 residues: CASSLTGTGYEQYF. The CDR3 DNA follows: TGTGCCAGCAGCTTAACGGGGACCGGCTACGAGCAGTACTTC. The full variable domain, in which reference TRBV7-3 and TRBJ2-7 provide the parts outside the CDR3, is GAGVSQTPSNKVTEKGKYVELRCDPISGHTALYWYRQSLGQGPEFLIYFQGTGAADDSGLPNDRFFAVRPEGSVSTLKIQRTERGDSAVYLCASSLTGTGYEQYFGPGTRLTVT.

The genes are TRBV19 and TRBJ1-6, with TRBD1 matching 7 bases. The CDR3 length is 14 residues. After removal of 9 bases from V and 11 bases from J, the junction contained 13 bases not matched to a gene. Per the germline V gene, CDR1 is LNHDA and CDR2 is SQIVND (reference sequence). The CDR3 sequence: CASRGRGQLPPLHF. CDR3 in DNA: TGTGCCAGCCGAGGGAGGGGGCAGCTACCACCCCTCCACTTT.

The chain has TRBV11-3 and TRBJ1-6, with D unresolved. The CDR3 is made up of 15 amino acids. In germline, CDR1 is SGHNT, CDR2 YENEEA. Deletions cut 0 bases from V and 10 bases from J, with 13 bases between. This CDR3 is CASSLEGSGRSPLHF. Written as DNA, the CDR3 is TGTGCCAGCAGCTTAGAAGGCAGCGGCAGGTCACCCCTCCACTTT.

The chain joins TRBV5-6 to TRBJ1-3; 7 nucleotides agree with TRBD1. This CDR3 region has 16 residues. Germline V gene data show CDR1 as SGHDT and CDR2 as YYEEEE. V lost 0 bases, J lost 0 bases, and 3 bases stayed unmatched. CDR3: CASSLADRVSGNTIYF. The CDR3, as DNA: TGTGCCAGCAGCTTGGCCGACAGGGTCTCTGGAAACACCATATATTTT.

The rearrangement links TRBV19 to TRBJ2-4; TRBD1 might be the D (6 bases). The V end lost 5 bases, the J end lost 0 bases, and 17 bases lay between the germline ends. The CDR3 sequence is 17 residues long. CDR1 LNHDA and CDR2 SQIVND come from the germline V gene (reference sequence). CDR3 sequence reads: CASSPSGTIKAKNIQYF. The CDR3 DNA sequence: TGTGCCAGTAGTCCGTCGGGGACAATTAAAGCCAAAAACATTCAGTACTTC.

CDR3 nucleotide sequence: TGTGCCAGCAGCTTAGGGGGGGGCCACATTTATAGCAATCAGCCCCAGCATTTT. The encoded protein is CASSLGGGHIYSNQPQHF. V is TRBV13 and J is TRBJ1-5; tentatively, D is TRBD1 (6 bases). This CDR3 is built from 18 residues. V lost 0 bases to trimming and J lost 0 bases, with 15 bases between them. Germline V CDR1 and CDR2: PRHDT, FYEKMQ (reference sequence).

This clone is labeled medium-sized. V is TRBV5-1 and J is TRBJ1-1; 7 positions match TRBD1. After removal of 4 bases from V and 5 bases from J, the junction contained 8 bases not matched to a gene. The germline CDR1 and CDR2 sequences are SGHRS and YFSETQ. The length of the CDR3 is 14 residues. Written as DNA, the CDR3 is TGCGCCAGCAGCCGTTCTACAGGGGCAACTGAAGCTTTCTTT. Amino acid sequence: CASSRSTGATEAFF.

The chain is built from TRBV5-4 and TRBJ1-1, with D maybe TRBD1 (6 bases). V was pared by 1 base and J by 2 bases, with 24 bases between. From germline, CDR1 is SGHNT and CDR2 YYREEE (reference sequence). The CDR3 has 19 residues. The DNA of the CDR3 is TGTGCCAGCAGCTTGTACCCCCAGAGGTCGCAGGGGCAAAACACTGAAGCTTTCTTT. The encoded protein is CASSLYPQRSQGQNTEAFF.

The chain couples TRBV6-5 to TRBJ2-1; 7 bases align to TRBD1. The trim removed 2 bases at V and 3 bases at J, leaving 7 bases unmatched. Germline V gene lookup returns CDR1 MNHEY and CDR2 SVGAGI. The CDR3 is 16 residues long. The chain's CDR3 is CASSYVQGLLYNEQFF. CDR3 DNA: TGTGCCAGCAGTTACGTACAGGGGCTACTCTACAATGAGCAGTTCTTC.

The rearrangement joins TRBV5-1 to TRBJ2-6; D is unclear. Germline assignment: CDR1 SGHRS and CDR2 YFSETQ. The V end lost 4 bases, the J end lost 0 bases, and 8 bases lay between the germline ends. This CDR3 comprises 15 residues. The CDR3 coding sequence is TGCGCCAGCAGCCCTTATACCTCTGGGGCCAACGTCCTGACTTTC. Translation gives CASSPYTSGANVLTF.

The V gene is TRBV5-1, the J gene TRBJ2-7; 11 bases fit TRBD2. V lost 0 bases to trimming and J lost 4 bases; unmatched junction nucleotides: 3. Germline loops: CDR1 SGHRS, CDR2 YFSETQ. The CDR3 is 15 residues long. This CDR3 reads CASSLASGGPYEQYF. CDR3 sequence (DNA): TGCGCCAGCAGCTTGGCTAGCGGGGGGCCTTACGAGCAGTACTTC.

This CDR3 reads CASSAGTANNEQFF. The CDR3 region has the DNA TGTGCCAGCAGTGCCGGGACGGCAAACAATGAGCAGTTCTTC. This rearrangement joins TRBV6-6 to TRBJ2-1; D assignment may be TRBD1 or TRBD2 (5 bases each). V was trimmed by 5 bases and J by 5 bases, leaving 13 bases between them. This CDR3 is 14 amino acids long. In germline, CDR1 is MNHNY, CDR2 SVGAGI (reference sequence).

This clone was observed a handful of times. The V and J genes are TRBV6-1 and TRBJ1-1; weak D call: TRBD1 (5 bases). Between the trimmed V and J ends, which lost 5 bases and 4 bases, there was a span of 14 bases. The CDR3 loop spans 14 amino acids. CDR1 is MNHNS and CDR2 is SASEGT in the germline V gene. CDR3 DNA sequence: TGTGCCAGCAGTTGGGGTGGGGCGGTCACTGAAGCTTTCTTT. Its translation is CASSWGGAVTEAFF.

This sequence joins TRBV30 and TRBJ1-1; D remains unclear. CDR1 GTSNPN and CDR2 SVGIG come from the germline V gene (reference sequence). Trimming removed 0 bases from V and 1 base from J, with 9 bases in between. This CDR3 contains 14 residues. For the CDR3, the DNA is TGTGCCTGGAGTGTACAAGGCAGGAACACTGAAGCTTTCTTT. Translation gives CAWSVQGRNTEAFF.

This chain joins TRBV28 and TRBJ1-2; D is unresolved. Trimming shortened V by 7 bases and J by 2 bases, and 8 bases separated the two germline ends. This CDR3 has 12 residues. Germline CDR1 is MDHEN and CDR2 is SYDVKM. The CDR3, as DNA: TGTGCCAGCAACTCTTTGAACTATGGCTACACCTTC. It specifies CASNSLNYGYTF.

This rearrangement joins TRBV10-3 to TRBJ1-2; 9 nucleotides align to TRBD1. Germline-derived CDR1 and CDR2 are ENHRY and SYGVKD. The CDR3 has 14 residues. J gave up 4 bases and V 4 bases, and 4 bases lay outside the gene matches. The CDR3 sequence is CAISAGGQGYGYTF. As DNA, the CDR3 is TGTGCCATCAGTGCGGGGGGACAGGGCTATGGCTACACCTTC.

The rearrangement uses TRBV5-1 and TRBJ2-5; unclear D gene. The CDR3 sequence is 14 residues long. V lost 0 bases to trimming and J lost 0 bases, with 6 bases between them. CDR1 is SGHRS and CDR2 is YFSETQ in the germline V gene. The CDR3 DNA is TGCGCCAGCAGCTTGGGGCAGCACCAAGAGACCCAGTACTTC. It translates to CASSLGQHQETQYF.

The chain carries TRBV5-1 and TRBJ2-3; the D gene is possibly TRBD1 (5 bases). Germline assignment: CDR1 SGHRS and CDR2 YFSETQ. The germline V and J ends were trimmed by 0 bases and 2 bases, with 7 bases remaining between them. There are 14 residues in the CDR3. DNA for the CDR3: TGCGCCAGCAGCTTGGGGGGCGACACAGATACGCAGTATTTT. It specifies CASSLGGDTDTQYF.

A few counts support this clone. CDR3 nucleotide sequence: TGTGCCAGCAGTGATTCTAGCGGGGGGGACTACGAGCAGTACTTC. This encodes CASSDSSGGDYEQYF. This chain links TRBV6-1 with TRBJ2-7; TRBD2 agrees at 12 bases. Looked up from germline, CDR1 is MNHNS and CDR2 is SASEGT. With V trimmed by 3 bases and J by 3 bases, 3 bases remained unmatched. The CDR3 has 15 residues.

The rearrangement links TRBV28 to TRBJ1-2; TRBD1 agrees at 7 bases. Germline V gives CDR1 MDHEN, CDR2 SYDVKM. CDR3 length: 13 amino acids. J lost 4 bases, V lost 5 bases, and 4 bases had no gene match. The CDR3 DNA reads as TGTGCCAGCAGTGGGGACAGTACCTATGGCTACACCTTC. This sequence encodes CASSGDSTYGYTF.

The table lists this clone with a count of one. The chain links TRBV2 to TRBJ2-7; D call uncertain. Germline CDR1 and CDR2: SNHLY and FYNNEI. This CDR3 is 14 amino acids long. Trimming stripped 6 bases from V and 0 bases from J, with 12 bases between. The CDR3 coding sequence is TGTGCCAGCAGGGGCAACCCTAGCTCCTACGAGCAGTACTTC. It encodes CASRGNPSSYEQYF.

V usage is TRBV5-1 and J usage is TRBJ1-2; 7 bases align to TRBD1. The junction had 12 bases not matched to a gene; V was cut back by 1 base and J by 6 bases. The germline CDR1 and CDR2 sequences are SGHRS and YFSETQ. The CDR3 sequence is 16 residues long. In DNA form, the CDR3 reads TGCGCCAGCAGCTTGTCCCGACAGGGATTGAGTAATGGCTACACCTTC. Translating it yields CASSLSRQGLSNGYTF.

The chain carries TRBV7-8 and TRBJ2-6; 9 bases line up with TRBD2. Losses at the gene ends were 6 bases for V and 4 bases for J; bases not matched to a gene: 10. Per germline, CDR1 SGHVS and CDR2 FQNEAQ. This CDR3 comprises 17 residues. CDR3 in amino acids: CASRKKAGGQGANVLTF. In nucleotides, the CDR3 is TGTGCCAGCAGAAAAAAGGCGGGGGGGCAAGGGGCCAACGTCCTGACTTTC.

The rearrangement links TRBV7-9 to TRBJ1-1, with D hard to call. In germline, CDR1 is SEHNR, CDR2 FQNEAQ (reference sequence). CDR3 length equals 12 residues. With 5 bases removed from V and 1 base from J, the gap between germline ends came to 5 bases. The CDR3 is CASSLQNTEAFF. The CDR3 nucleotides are TGTGCCAGCAGCCTTCAGAACACTGAAGCTTTCTTT.

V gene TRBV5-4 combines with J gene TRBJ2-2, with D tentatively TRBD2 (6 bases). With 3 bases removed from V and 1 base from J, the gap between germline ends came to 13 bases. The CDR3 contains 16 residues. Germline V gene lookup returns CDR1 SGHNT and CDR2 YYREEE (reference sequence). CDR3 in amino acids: CASSWGGALNTGELFF. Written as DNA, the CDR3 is TGTGCCAGCAGCTGGGGCGGGGCTCTGAACACCGGGGAGCTGTTTTTT.

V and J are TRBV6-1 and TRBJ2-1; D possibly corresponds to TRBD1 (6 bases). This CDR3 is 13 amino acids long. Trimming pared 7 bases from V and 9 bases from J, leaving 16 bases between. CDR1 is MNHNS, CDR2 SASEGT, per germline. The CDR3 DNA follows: TGTGCCAGCACCTCCTTAACAGGGATTGAGCAGTTCTTC. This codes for CASTSLTGIEQFF.